This T cell receptor (beta chain) was captured in a study of CD8+CD57+ T cells in acquired aplastic anemia. CDR3 and TCR beta VDJ profiling relied on genomic DNA as the template. Each CDR3 protein gets one entry after TCRdb re-called the reads with MiXCR. In the table there are approximately 470,000 distinct CDR3 sequences, over 25% of which are singletons. Germline assignment: CDR1 SGHVS and CDR2 FNYEAQ. Trimming pared 5 bases from V and 4 bases from J, leaving 20 bases between. This CDR3 is 16 amino acids long. This clonotype was observed a few times. The antigen is not known. Study results and caveats: In CD8+ cells, Simpson's diversity showed no significant difference between patients and controls.

All patients picked for sequencing had shown, by flow cytometry, an expansion of CD8+CD57+ cells. There were no patients without severe acquired aplastic anemia. This TCR was sampled from a human donor with aplastic anemia. What was sequenced was sorted CD4+, CD8+, or CD8+CD57+ T cells (not recorded which) from PBMCs. V gene TRBV7-6 combines with J gene TRBJ1-1; D perhaps matches TRBD1 (5 bases). CDR3 DNA sequence: TGTGCCAGCAGCGCAATCTTGGGGCCCCGGCGCACTGAAGCTTTCTTT. Residues: CASSAILGPRRTEAFF.